A selection of T cell receptor beta chains follows, all from one sample in a study of identifying expanded T cells in peripheral blood. Data came from immunoSEQ multiplex PCR; TCRdb stores just in-frame clones and leaves some out. The table includes approximately 100,000 clones, 88% detected once. What was sequenced was blood. Every receptor here comes from a person aged 18-70 years in good health. CDR3s include the opening cysteine and the closing phenylalanine or tryptophan. A D gene is named only where the DNA matches it firmly. Not every row has a clone size; where given, it reads once, few, many or a size class.

- | TRBJ1-2 | - | 13 | TRBV7-2 | TGTGCCAGCAGCTTAGTTGCAGGGAATGGCTACACCTTC | CASSLVAGNGYTF
- | TRBJ2-1 | - | 14 | TRBV4-1 | TGCGCCAGCAGCCAAGTACAGACAAACAATGAGCAGTTCTTC | CASSQVQTNNEQFF
TRBD1 | TRBJ1-1 | - | 15 | TRBV5-1 | TGCGCCAGCAGCTCAAACACAGGGGTGGCCCGACGGGCTTTCTTT | CASSSNTGVARRAFF
TRBD1 | TRBJ1-5 | - | 15 | TRBV5-1 | TGCGCCAGCAGCTTGGACGGACAGGGGCTAGGGGCCCAGCATTTT | CASSLDGQGLGAQHF
- | TRBJ2-5 | - | 15 | TRBV2 | TGTGCCAGCAGTGAAGCGCTTGGGAGGGGGGAGACCCAGTACTTC | CASSEALGRGETQYF
TRBD2 | TRBJ2-2 | - | 16 | TRBV5-1 | TGCGCCAGCAGCTTTTCGGGGGGGCTTGGCACCGGGGAGCTGTTTTTT | CASSFSGGLGTGELFF
TRBD1 | TRBJ2-7 | once | 14 | TRBV6-5 | TGTGCCAGCAGCCGGACAGGGTTGATTTACGAGCAGTACTTC | CASSRTGLIYEQYF
- | TRBJ1-5 | - | 15 | TRBV18 | TGTGCCAGCTCACCAGGGGGCGCCGGCAATCAGCCCCAGCATTTT | CASSPGGAGNQPQHF
TRBD2 | TRBJ2-5 | - | 17 | TRBV9 | TGTGCCAGCAGCGTAGGGGTTAGCGGGGGGCCCCAAGAGACCCAGTACTTC | CASSVGVSGGPQETQYF
TRBD2 | TRBJ2-1 | once | 15 | TRBV5-1 | TGCGCCAGCAGCTTCCGACTAGCGGGAGGGCCTGAGCAGTTCTTC | CASSFRLAGGPEQFF
TRBD1 | TRBJ1-1 | - | 13 | TRBV9 | TGTGCCTCAGGGGGGGATCTGAACACTGAAGCTTTCTTT | CASGGDLNTEAFF
TRBD2 | TRBJ2-7 | - | 17 | TRBV4-2 | TGTGCCAGCAGCCAAGAGGTCTTAGGACTAGCGGGTTACGAGCAGTACTTC | CASSQEVLGLAGYEQYF
- | TRBJ1-1 | - | 15 | TRBV6-5 | TGTGCCAGCAGTGGCAGGGTTAGGAGGGGCACTGAAGCTTTCTTT | CASSGRVRRGTEAFF
- | TRBJ2-1 | - | 13 | TRBV2 | TGTGCCAGCAGGCTTTACATGGTTAATGAGCAGTTCTTC | CASRLYMVNEQFF
TRBD1 | TRBJ1-4 | - | 15 | TRBV10-3 | TGTGCCATCAGTGGGGGACAGGGGGCGAATGAAAAACTGTTTTTT | CAISGGQGANEKLFF
- | TRBJ2-5 | - | 13 | TRBV7-7 | TGTGCCAGCAGCTTAGAAAGGCAAGAGACCCAGTACTTC | CASSLERQETQYF
- | TRBJ2-3 | once | 15 | TRBV15 | TGTGCCACCAGCAGAGATCGAGTTGGCACAGATACGCAGTATTTT | CATSRDRVGTDTQYF
TRBD2 | TRBJ2-1 | medium-sized | 15 | TRBV6-5 | TGTGCCAGCAGTTACTCGGGCGGGGGTTACAATGAGCAGTTCTTC | CASSYSGGGYNEQFF
TRBD1 | TRBJ1-2 | - | 13 | TRBV5-1 | TGCGCCAGCAGCACAGGGGGCAATGATGGCTACACCTTC | CASSTGGNDGYTF
TRBD1 | TRBJ1-6 | - | 14 | TRBV6-5 | TGTGCCAGCAGTCTACAGGGGGTAGATTCACCCCTCCACTTT | CASSLQGVDSPLHF
- | TRBJ1-1 | - | 13 | TRBV7-2 | TGTGCCAGCAGCTTAGCGGAACAGCAGCCAGCTTTCTTT | CASSLAEQQPAFF
- | TRBJ1-6 | - | 14 | TRBV7-6 | TGTGCCAGCAGCTTAGGGACAGCTAATTCACCCCTCCACTTT | CASSLGTANSPLHF
TRBD1 | TRBJ2-1 | - | 15 | TRBV14 | TGTGCCAGCAGCCTCCGGGACAGGGTGTACAATGAGCAGTTCTTC | CASSLRDRVYNEQFF
- | TRBJ2-5 | - | 16 | TRBV2 | TGTGCCAGCAGTGAAGCGCTTTCCGTCAGAAAAGAGACCCAGTACTTC | CASSEALSVRKETQYF
- | TRBJ2-7 | - | 13 | TRBV7-9 | TGTGCCAGCAGCCTACAGGTCTCCTACGAGCAGTACTTC | CASSLQVSYEQYF
TRBD2 | TRBJ2-5 | - | 16 | TRBV7-9 | TGTGCCAGCAGCCTAGCGGGAAGGGTAATCCAAGAGACCCAGTACTTC | CASSLAGRVIQETQYF
TRBD2 | TRBJ2-2 | - | 16 | TRBV7-9 | TGTGCCCCGGAGGGCGGGCGGGGGGCCAACACCGGGGAGCTGTTTTTT | CAPEGGRGANTGELFF
- | TRBJ2-7 | - | 15 | TRBV11-2 | TGTGCCAGCAGCTTAGGGGGGGGACAATATTACGAGCAGTACTTC | CASSLGGGQYYEQYF
- | TRBJ2-5 | few | 14 | TRBV15 | TGTGCCACCAGCAGAGACGGGGATGTGGAGACCCAGTACTTC | CATSRDGDVETQYF
TRBD2 | TRBJ2-4 | - | 14 | TRBV5-1 | TGCGCCAGCAGCTCGCAAGCGGGAGGAGACATTCAGTACTTC | CASSSQAGGDIQYF
- | TRBJ2-4 | - | 20 | TRBV21-1 | TGTGCCAGCAGCAGCCAGTCCCGGGACAGGGCTCAGGCGGCCAAAAACATTCAGTACTTC | CASSSQSRDRAQAAKNIQYF
TRBD2 | TRBJ2-1 | - | 14 | TRBV18 | TGTGCCAGCTCACTAGCGGGGGCCCCGGGGGAGCAGTTCTTC | CASSLAGAPGEQFF
- | TRBJ1-4 | - | 15 | TRBV6-1 | TGTGCCAGCAGCCCGGGGAGCGCAACTAATGAAAAACTGTTTTTT | CASSPGSATNEKLFF
- | TRBJ2-3 | - | 15 | TRBV9 | TGTGCCAGCAGTCATCTGGAGGGGGGCACAGATACGCAGTATTTT | CASSHLEGGTDTQYF
- | TRBJ1-2 | - | 12 | TRBV9 | TGTGCCAGCAGCGGATCGAGCTGGGGCTACACCTTC | CASSGSSWGYTF
- | TRBJ2-3 | - | 15 | TRBV10-3 | TGTGCCATCAAAGGGGGTCCGGGAGTCACAGATACGCAGTATTTT | CAIKGGPGVTDTQYF
TRBD2 | TRBJ2-3 | - | 16 | TRBV5-5 | TGTGCCAGCAGCTATGGGACTAGCGGGAGTCACGGTACGCAGTATTTT | CASSYGTSGSHGTQYF
- | TRBJ2-1 | - | 13 | TRBV10-1 | TGCGCCAGCAGTGAGGCAGGGATGGGGGAGCAGTTCTTC | CASSEAGMGEQFF
- | TRBJ1-5 | - | 14 | TRBV19 | TGTGCCAGTAGTCCGAACGGGGGTAATCAGCCCCAGCATTTT | CASSPNGGNQPQHF
TRBD1 | TRBJ1-2 | - | 14 | TRBV5-5 | TGTGCCAGCAGCTACAACGGGGGACAGCAACAACACACCTTC | CASSYNGGQQQHTF
- | TRBJ1-5 | - | 14 | TRBV7-2 | TGTGCCAGCAGCTTAGGGCCCCTTAATCAGCCCCAGCATTTT | CASSLGPLNQPQHF
TRBD1 | TRBJ1-2 | - | 14 | TRBV7-7 | TGTGCCAGCGGCAAGGACAGGGGGCCGGATGGCTACACCTTC | CASGKDRGPDGYTF
- | TRBJ2-5 | once | 12 | TRBV19 | TGTGCCAGTAGTCGGGACCAAGAGACCCAGTACTTC | CASSRDQETQYF
- | TRBJ2-4 | - | 11 | TRBV20-1 | TGCAGTGCTAGCGCCCTAAACATTCAGTACTTC | CSASALNIQYF
- | TRBJ2-5 | - | 15 | TRBV10-2 | TGCGCCAGCAGTGGGCCGGGACCTCCTCAAGAGACCCAGTACTTC | CASSGPGPPQETQYF
TRBD1 | TRBJ1-2 | - | 14 | TRBV27 | TGTGCCAGCAGTTTAACAGGGGCAGACTATGGCTACACCTTC | CASSLTGADYGYTF
- | TRBJ2-3 | - | 13 | TRBV7-2 | TGTGCCAGCAGCTTAGCCCAAGGAGATACGCAGTATTTT | CASSLAQGDTQYF
- | TRBJ1-1 | - | 14 | TRBV6-1 | TGTGCCAGCAGTGAAGCTTGGGGAGGCACTGAAGCTTTCTTT | CASSEAWGGTEAFF